The 32 T cell receptor beta chains listed next were all sequenced from one sample in a study of blood T cell repertoires in COVID-19. Only in-frame clones appear in the TCRdb table, and some are missing; sequencing was by immunoSEQ multiplex PCR. This table has over 100,000 clones, about nine tenths appearing once. The specimen was peripheral blood. Receptor source: a woman in her fifties or sixties with COVID-19, enrolled during active disease.

The table lists this clone with a few counts. The chain joins TRBV28 to TRBJ1-1; TRBD1 is a possible D gene (5 bases). V dropped 8 bases and J dropped 4 bases, with 11 bases sitting between them. This CDR3 is 12 amino acids long. Germline V gene sequence: CDR1 MDHEN, CDR2 SYDVKM. In DNA form, the CDR3 reads TGTGCCAGCGGACAAATGGGCACTGAAGCTTTCTTT. Its translation: CASGQMGTEAFF.

V gene TRBV12-3 or TRBV12-4 combines with J gene TRBJ2-7, with D possibly matching TRBD2 (6 bases). Trimming removed 5 bases from V and 4 bases from J, with 12 bases in between. This CDR3 has 13 amino acids. CDR3 loop: CASSRDSRYEQYV. In DNA form, the CDR3 reads TGTGCCAGCAGTCGGGACTCTCGATACGAGCAGTACGTC.

This rearrangement joins TRBV6-4 to TRBJ2-2, with TRBD1 identical over 8 bases. V trimming: 4 bases; J trimming: 5 bases; junction bases outside the gene matches: 6. This CDR3 region has 15 residues. CDR1 and CDR2 from the germline V gene are MRHNA and SNTAGT. CDR3 protein: CASSADRGLTGELFF. As DNA, the CDR3 is TGTGCCAGCAGTGCCGACAGGGGATTAACCGGGGAGCTGTTTTTT.

The V and J genes are TRBV15 and TRBJ2-3, with a possible D match to TRBD2 (7 bases). Germline-derived CDR1 and CDR2 are LNHNV and YYDKDF (reference sequence). V lost 0 bases and J 4 bases, leaving 14 bases between the germline ends. This CDR3 comprises 16 residues. CDR3 coding DNA: TGTGCCACCAGCAGAGATAGAGGGGGGAGGGCAGATACGCAGTATTTT. It specifies CATSRDRGGRADTQYF.

The chain carries TRBV4-1 and TRBJ1-1, with D perhaps matching TRBD1 (6 bases). This CDR3 has 16 residues. Germline assignment: CDR1 MGHRA and CDR2 YSYEKL. The V end was cut by 2 bases, the J end by 4 bases, with 17 bases between. The CDR3 DNA follows: TGCGCCAGCAGCCAACTATCTCAGGGGAGGGGCACTGAAGCTTTCTTT. Translating gives CASSQLSQGRGTEAFF.

J is TRBJ1-5 and V is TRBV19, with D perhaps matching TRBD1 (5 bases). Per the germline V gene, CDR1 is LNHDA and CDR2 is SQIVND (reference sequence). Trimming left V 6 bases short and J 4 bases short, with 16 bases between. The CDR3 is 15 amino acids. The CDR3 region is CASRPQGMRNQPQHF. CDR3 DNA: TGTGCCAGTAGACCCCAGGGTATGAGAAATCAGCCCCAGCATTTT.

The chain has TRBV15 and TRBJ2-7; 11 bases are shared with TRBD2. This CDR3 comprises 18 residues. Germline assignment: CDR1 LNHNV and CDR2 YYDKDF (reference sequence). V was clipped by 0 bases and J by 5 bases; unmatched bases: 12. CDR3: CATSRDPPGLAVPHEQYF. CDR3 DNA: TGTGCCACCAGCAGAGATCCCCCGGGACTAGCGGTCCCCCACGAGCAGTACTTC.

The gene calls are TRBV5-1 and TRBJ2-3; 10 bases are shared with TRBD2. V trimming: 2 bases; J trimming: 3 bases; junction bases outside the gene matches: 6. The germline V gene has CDR1 SGHRS and CDR2 YFSETQ. This CDR3 has 16 residues. The CDR3 region is CASSFSSGGGTDTQYF. Written as DNA, the CDR3 is TGCGCCAGCAGCTTCTCTAGCGGGGGCGGGACAGATACGCAGTATTTT. Looking up the rest from reference TRBV5-1 and TRBJ2-3 gives the full variable domain: KAGVTQTPRYLIKTRGQQVTLSCSPISGHRSVSWYQQTPGQGLQFLFEYFSETQRNKGNFPGRFSGRQFSNSRSEMNVSTLELGDSALYLCASSFSSGGGTDTQYFGPGTRLTVL.

V usage is TRBV12-3 or TRBV12-4 and J usage is TRBJ1-5; D ambiguous. Deletions cut 2 bases from V and 4 bases from J, with 6 bases between. The CDR3 length is 13 residues. This chain's CDR3 is CASSLSGNQPQHF. The CDR3 DNA reads as TGTGCCAGCAGTTTATCGGGGAATCAGCCCCAGCATTTT.

The chain's CDR3 is CASTTTGTYGYTF. The CDR3 nucleotides are TGTGCCAGTACCACAACAGGGACCTATGGCTACACCTTC. The chain recombines TRBV19 with TRBJ1-2, with D perhaps matching TRBD1 (6 bases). V lost 7 bases to trimming and J lost 4 bases, with 13 bases between them. The CDR3 covers 13 residues. Germline V gene lookup returns CDR1 LNHDA and CDR2 SQIVND (reference sequence).

The gene calls are TRBV10-2 and TRBJ2-3, with 9 bases that match TRBD2. This CDR3 contains 16 residues. The germline CDR1 and CDR2 sequences are WSHSY and SAAADI. The V segment lost 1 base and the J segment 3 bases; nucleotides outside the gene matches: 5. CDR3 nucleotides: TGCGCCAGCAGTGAGTTTGCTAGCGGGAAGACAGATACGCAGTATTTT. Its translation is CASSEFASGKTDTQYF.

V usage is TRBV10-1 and J usage is TRBJ2-7, with TRBD1 matching 7 bases. Germline trimming cut 4 bases from V and 2 bases from J; bases unmatched to any gene: 5. This CDR3 contains 14 residues. CDR1 WNHNN and CDR2 SYGVQD come from the germline V gene (reference sequence). The CDR3 DNA follows: TGCGCCAGCAGTGGGGGACAGAGACCCTACGAGCAGTACTTC. As protein: CASSGGQRPYEQYF.

This chain joins TRBV10-1 and TRBJ2-5; TRBD2 matches 15 bases. CDR1 and CDR2 from the germline V gene are WNHNN and SYGVQD (reference sequence). J gave up 5 bases and V 5 bases, and 3 bases lay outside the gene matches. CDR3 size: 15 residues. CDR3 sequence reads: CASSPGLAGGETQYF. In nucleotides, the CDR3 is TGCGCCAGCAGTCCGGGACTAGCGGGGGGTGAGACCCAGTACTTC.

The rearrangement uses TRBV20-1 and TRBJ1-6; 7 positions agree with TRBD1. V lost 6 bases to trimming and J lost 8 bases; unmatched junction nucleotides: 10. The V gene's germline CDR1 is DFQATT and CDR2 SNEGSKA (reference sequence). CDR3 length: 14 residues. This CDR3 reads CSASTRQGDSPLHF. The CDR3, as DNA: TGCAGTGCCAGTACCCGACAGGGCGATTCACCCCTCCACTTT.

This chain joins TRBV5-1 and TRBJ2-1; 9 nucleotides agree with TRBD2. This CDR3 has 15 residues. Looked up from germline, CDR1 is SGHRS and CDR2 is YFSETQ. The V segment lost 4 bases and the J segment 7 bases; nucleotides outside the gene matches: 9. In DNA form, the CDR3 reads TGCGCCAGCAGCGCTCTAGCGGGGATGGGGAATGAGCAGTTCTTC. Translating it yields CASSALAGMGNEQFF.

This sequence joins TRBV5-6 and TRBJ1-1; D ambiguous. The CDR3 is 13 residues long. The V end was cut by 2 bases, the J end by 4 bases, with 9 bases between. CDR1 SGHDT and CDR2 YYEEEE come from the germline V gene. The CDR3 loop is CASSFQAATEAFF. The CDR3 nucleotides are TGTGCCAGCAGCTTTCAGGCAGCCACTGAAGCTTTCTTT.

This clone came up a few times. CDR3 residues: CASSPIHNTEAFF. The CDR3 bases are TGTGCCAGTAGTCCTATTCATAACACTGAAGCTTTCTTT. The chain uses TRBV19 and TRBJ1-1; D remains ambiguous. The CDR3 is 13 residues long. Germline-derived CDR1 and CDR2 are LNHDA and SQIVND (reference sequence). Trimming cost V 5 bases and J 2 bases, with 9 bases left between them.

This chain connects TRBV6-5 to TRBJ2-3; possibly TRBD2 for D (5 bases). This CDR3 region has 13 residues. Looked up from germline, CDR1 is MNHEY and CDR2 is SVGAGI. The V and J ends lost 7 bases and 3 bases respectively, with 11 bases between them. The CDR3, as DNA: TGTGCCAGCATGCAGCGGCTAACAGATACGCAGTATTTT. Translated: CASMQRLTDTQYF.

The chain couples TRBV4-2 to TRBJ1-1; TRBD1 might be the D (6 bases). CDR3 size: 14 residues. V was shortened by 5 bases and J by 3 bases, with 13 bases between the two germline ends. Germline values: CDR1 LGHNA, CDR2 YNFKEQ. This chain's CDR3 is CASSVQGEDTEAFF. The CDR3 coding sequence is TGTGCCAGCAGCGTACAGGGCGAGGACACTGAAGCTTTCTTT.

The V gene is TRBV5-6, the J gene TRBJ2-4; D is unresolved. The V and J ends lost 5 bases and 0 bases respectively, with 9 bases between them. This CDR3 is 14 amino acids long. The germline V gene has CDR1 SGHDT and CDR2 YYEEEE. The CDR3 is CASSPELAKNIQYF. The CDR3 bases are TGTGCCAGCAGTCCTGAGCTAGCCAAAAACATTCAGTACTTC.

The chain joins TRBV19 to TRBJ1-1; weak D call: TRBD1 (5 bases). The CDR3 consists of 15 residues. The germline V and J ends were trimmed by 4 bases and 3 bases, with 15 bases remaining between them. The germline V gene has CDR1 LNHDA and CDR2 SQIVND (reference sequence). CDR3 sequence (DNA): TGTGCCAGTAGTAGGCCACAGGTGTTGCACACTGAAGCTTTCTTT. Protein sequence: CASSRPQVLHTEAFF.

V usage is TRBV19 and J usage is TRBJ2-2, with D possibly TRBD1 on 6 matching bases. In germline, CDR1 is LNHDA, CDR2 SQIVND (reference sequence). There are 13 residues in the CDR3. The ends were cut back, 6 bases at V and 1 base at J, with 6 bases in the middle. Here the CDR3 reads CASRDRNTGELFF. In nucleotides, the CDR3 is TGTGCCAGTAGGGACAGGAACACCGGGGAGCTGTTTTTT.

V is TRBV27 and J is TRBJ1-2; 7 bases are a match to TRBD1. This CDR3 has 17 residues. V lost 5 bases to trimming and J lost 3 bases; unmatched junction nucleotides: 15. Germline values: CDR1 MNHEY, CDR2 SMNVEV (reference sequence). CDR3 loop: CASSPSGGRGWDYGYTF. The CDR3 region has the DNA TGTGCCAGCAGTCCCTCCGGGGGCAGGGGGTGGGACTATGGCTACACCTTC.

The gene calls are TRBV6-5 and TRBJ1-1, with 9 bases aligning to TRBD1. This CDR3 has 14 residues. Trimming cost V 7 bases and J 14 bases; bases outside gene matches: 17. In germline, CDR1 is MNHEY, CDR2 SVGAGI. CDR3 sequence reads: CASTITGTGMDEFF. The CDR3 coding sequence is TGTGCCAGCACCATTACCGGGACAGGGATGGATGAATTCTTT.

The gene calls are TRBV30 and TRBJ1-5, with a possible D match to TRBD1 (6 bases). The V and J ends lost 1 base and 6 bases respectively, with 19 bases between them. CDR1 and CDR2 (germline): GTSNPN, SVGIG (reference sequence). The CDR3 spans 16 residues. The CDR3 bases are TGTGCCTGGAGTGCTAGCCATACAGGGTTCGGTCAGCCCCAGCATTTT. It encodes CAWSASHTGFGQPQHF.

This chain uses TRBV19 with TRBJ2-5; TRBD1 agrees at 9 bases. Germline CDR1 LNHDA, CDR2 SQIVND (reference sequence). Trimming at V came to 5 bases and at J to 5 bases, leaving 9 bases not matched to a gene. This CDR3 contains 15 residues. CDR3 region: CASSDPGTGSETQYF. CDR3 DNA sequence: TGTGCCAGTAGTGACCCCGGGACAGGGAGCGAGACCCAGTACTTC.

The V and J genes are TRBV28 and TRBJ2-6, with D perhaps TRBD1 (7 bases). Trimming left V 4 bases short and J 2 bases short, with 15 bases between. CDR3 length: 17 amino acids. CDR1 MDHEN and CDR2 SYDVKM come from the germline V gene. The CDR3 loop is CASSSPRGAAGANVLTF. For the CDR3, the DNA is TGTGCCAGCAGTTCCCCCAGGGGGGCTGCTGGGGCCAACGTCCTGACTTTC.

This clone was detected only a few times. This sequence joins TRBV3-1 (or the pseudogene TRBV3-2) and TRBJ2-2; D is undetermined. The CDR3 has 12 amino acids. CDR1 and CDR2 (germline): LGHDT, YNNKEL (reference sequence). V lost 2 bases to trimming and J lost 4 bases, with 2 bases between them. CDR3 region: CASSQLTGELFF. In DNA, the CDR3 is TGTGCCAGCAGCCAACTCACCGGGGAGCTGTTTTTT.

The gene calls are TRBV28 and TRBJ2-1, with 9 bases matching TRBD1. The ends lost 4 bases at V and 12 bases at J; junction bases unmatched: 13. CDR3 size: 15 residues. The germline V gene has CDR1 MDHEN and CDR2 SYDVKM. CDR3 sequence reads: CASSYGDRAFQGQFF. CDR3 nucleotides: TGTGCCAGCAGTTACGGGGACAGGGCCTTCCAGGGGCAGTTCTTC.

The genes are TRBV6-2 or TRBV6-3 and TRBJ1-4; no clear D. This CDR3 spans 12 amino acids. CDR1 and CDR2 (germline): MNHEY, SVGEGT. Trimming removed 4 bases from V and 4 bases from J, with 4 bases in between. CDR3 protein: CASSSINEKLFF. The CDR3 bases are TGTGCCAGCAGTTCCATTAATGAAAAACTGTTTTTT.

This chain links TRBV21-1 with TRBJ1-1; TRBD1 was called by the table and not checked on the DNA. TRBV21-1 is a documented pseudogene. The CDR3 covers 16 residues. CDR3 in amino acids: CASSRWGSPANTEAFF. DNA for the CDR3: TGTGCCAGCAGCAGGTGGGGCAGCCCTGCGAACACTGAAGCTTTCTTT.

This chain joins TRBV3-1 (or the pseudogene TRBV3-2) and TRBJ2-5; D possibly corresponds to TRBD1 (6 bases). Trimming removed 3 bases from V and 5 bases from J, with 10 bases in between. The CDR3 length is 13 residues. The germline V gene has CDR1 LGHDT and CDR2 YNNKEL (reference sequence). CDR3 loop: CASSHQGRETQYF. Here the CDR3 DNA reads TGTGCCAGCAGCCACCAGGGGCGGGAGACCCAGTACTTC.